The 13 T cell receptor beta chains given below trace back to one sample, sequenced in a study of cytomegalovirus exposure and HLA in healthy donors. PCR was performed using 60 Vbeta and 13 Jbeta primers. Method: immunoSEQ multiplex PCR; TCRdb's copy keeps in-frame clones and lacks some. The sample has about 86,000 clones; 70% to 80% are singletons. Sequenced: PBMCs. Receptor source: a man aged 55 to 70 in good health and CMV-seronegative.

The chain combines TRBV7-8 with TRBJ2-5; possible D gene TRBD2, 5 bases. Germline V gene sequence: CDR1 SGHVS, CDR2 FQNEAQ. V lost 1 base to trimming and J lost 2 bases, with 11 bases between them. This CDR3 has 15 residues. The DNA of the CDR3 is TGTGCCAGCAGCTTAGTACGCGGGCAACAAGAGACCCAGTACTTC. It specifies CASSLVRGQQETQYF.

The chain joins TRBV11-3 to TRBJ2-7; D unresolved. This CDR3 contains 17 residues. CDR1 is SGHNT, CDR2 YENEEA, per germline. Trimming shortened V by 2 bases and J by 2 bases, and 19 bases separated the two germline ends. The DNA for the CDR3 is TGTGCCAGCAGCTTACACTCTCTTTATGCAGGCCCCTACGAGCAGTACTTC. As protein: CASSLHSLYAGPYEQYF.

Only one count was recorded for this clone. This chain links TRBV10-3 with TRBJ2-7; 8 bases align to TRBD1. Germline CDR1 reads ENHRY; CDR2 reads SYGVKD. The CDR3 spans 13 residues. Trimming at V came to 3 bases and at J to 3 bases, leaving 1 base not matched to a gene. CDR3 in amino acids: CAISEGQGYEQYF. Written as DNA, the CDR3 is TGTGCCATCAGTGAAGGACAGGGCTACGAGCAGTACTTC.

This chain links TRBV5-1 with TRBJ2-3; tentatively, D is TRBD1 (6 bases). V lost 4 bases and J 4 bases, leaving 19 bases between the germline ends. Germline loops: CDR1 SGHRS, CDR2 YFSETQ. The CDR3 totals 16 residues. Here the CDR3 DNA reads TGCGCCAGCAGCCCCTCGAGTGGGGGCAGGGCAGATACGCAGTATTTT. It yields the protein CASSPSSGGRADTQYF.

The chain recombines TRBV30 with TRBJ1-1; D ambiguous. V gave up 2 bases and J gave up 2 bases, with 15 bases separating them. This CDR3 comprises 15 residues. CDR1 is GTSNPN, CDR2 SVGIG, per germline (reference sequence). The CDR3 bases are TGTGCCTGGAGTACTCATACAACGGGAAACACTGAAGCTTTCTTT. Amino acid sequence: CAWSTHTTGNTEAFF.

The J gene is TRBJ1-4, the V gene TRBV6-5; 9 bases line up with TRBD1. V lost 6 bases and J lost 8; bases outside the gene matches: 7. Germline V lookup: CDR1 MNHEY, CDR2 SVGAGI. The CDR3 covers 14 residues. This chain's CDR3 is CASRTRDRDEKLFF. As DNA, the CDR3 is TGTGCCAGCAGAACCCGGGACAGGGACGAAAAACTGTTTTTT.

The CDR3 spells CATGWSGASYEQYF. The CDR3 DNA reads TGTGCCACGGGGTGGAGCGGGGCCTCCTACGAGCAGTACTTC. This sequence joins TRBV6-1 and TRBJ2-7, with TRBD2 matching over 7 bases. Germline lookup yields CDR1 MNHNS and CDR2 SASEGT. This CDR3 spans 14 amino acids. The V gene end was trimmed by 10 bases and the J gene end by 0 bases; junction bases not matched to a gene: 9.

This chain joins TRBV4-1 and TRBJ2-7; 13 nucleotides match TRBD2. The CDR3 totals 16 residues. The J segment lost 2 bases and the V segment lost 3 bases, leaving 4 bases of the junction unmatched. Germline CDR1 reads MGHRA; CDR2 reads YSYEKL. The CDR3 loop is CASSQTGTSGAYEQYF. The CDR3 DNA sequence: TGCGCCAGCAGCCAGACCGGGACTAGCGGGGCCTACGAGCAGTACTTC.

V and J are TRBV6-5 and TRBJ2-7; tentatively, D is TRBD2 (6 bases). The ends were cut back, 4 bases at V and 5 bases at J, with 18 bases in the middle. The V gene's germline CDR1 is MNHEY and CDR2 SVGAGI. The CDR3 contains 15 residues. The CDR3 DNA reads as TGTGCCAGCAGTTCGGGAGTTCCCATTTCCCACGAGCAGTACTTC. As protein: CASSSGVPISHEQYF.

This sequence joins TRBV5-1 and TRBJ2-3; TRBD2 is a possible D gene (5 bases). The CDR3 length is 16 residues. The germline V gene encodes CDR1 SGHRS and CDR2 YFSETQ. Trimming left V 0 bases short and J 3 bases short, with 14 bases between. The CDR3 sequence: CASSLGRGAGTDTQYF. Written as DNA, the CDR3 is TGCGCCAGCAGCTTGGGTCGGGGAGCCGGGACAGATACGCAGTATTTT.

This clone was counted once. The J gene is TRBJ2-1, the V gene TRBV19, with 10 positions matching TRBD2. The CDR3 has 12 amino acids. Germline V lookup: CDR1 LNHDA, CDR2 SQIVND (reference sequence). Losses at the gene ends were 5 bases for V and 13 bases for J; bases not matched to a gene: 5. The CDR3 sequence is CASSAGLADQFF. The CDR3 region has the DNA TGTGCCAGTAGTGCCGGACTAGCGGATCAGTTCTTC.

The V gene is TRBV19, the J gene TRBJ2-1; D perhaps matches TRBD2 (6 bases). V was pared by 4 bases and J by 4 bases, with 14 bases between. The CDR3 has 15 amino acids. Germline V gives CDR1 LNHDA, CDR2 SQIVND (reference sequence). The CDR3 protein is CASSSAGTDYNEQFF. CDR3 DNA: TGTGCCAGTAGTAGTGCGGGGACGGATTACAATGAGCAGTTCTTC.

The rearrangement joins TRBV28 to TRBJ2-3, with a tentative D call TRBD1 (5 bases). The CDR3 covers 14 residues. V was cut by 3 bases and J by 1 base, with 8 bases left in between. Germline V CDR1 and CDR2: MDHEN, SYDVKM. The CDR3 nucleotides read TGTGCCAGCAGTTTTTTCAGGGGCACAGATACGCAGTATTTT. Translating it yields CASSFFRGTDTQYF.